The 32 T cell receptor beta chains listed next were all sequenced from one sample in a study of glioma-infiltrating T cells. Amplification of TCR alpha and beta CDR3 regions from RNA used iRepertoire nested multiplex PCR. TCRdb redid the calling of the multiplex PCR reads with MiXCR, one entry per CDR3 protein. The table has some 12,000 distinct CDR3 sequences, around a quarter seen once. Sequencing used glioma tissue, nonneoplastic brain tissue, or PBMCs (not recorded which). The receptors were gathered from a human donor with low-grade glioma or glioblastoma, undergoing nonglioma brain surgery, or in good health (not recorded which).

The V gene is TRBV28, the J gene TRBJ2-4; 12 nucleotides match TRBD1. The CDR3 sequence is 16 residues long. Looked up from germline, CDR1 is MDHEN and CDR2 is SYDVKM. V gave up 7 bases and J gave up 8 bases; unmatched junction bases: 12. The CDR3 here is CASNPGTGGVWDIQYF. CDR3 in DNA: TGTGCCAGCAACCCCGGGACAGGGGGCGTATGGGACATTCAGTACTTC.

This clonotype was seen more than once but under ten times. CDR3 nucleotide sequence: TGTGCCAGCAGCCAAGGAGGAGCCCCTCTCGCGGTTAACTGGGAGACCCAGTACTTC. Its protein is CASSQGGAPLAVNWETQYF. The chain combines TRBV3-1 with TRBJ2-5, with D uncertain. The CDR3 has 19 amino acids. V was pared by 1 base and J by 5 bases, with 26 bases between. Germline loops: CDR1 LGHDT, CDR2 YNNKEL (reference sequence).

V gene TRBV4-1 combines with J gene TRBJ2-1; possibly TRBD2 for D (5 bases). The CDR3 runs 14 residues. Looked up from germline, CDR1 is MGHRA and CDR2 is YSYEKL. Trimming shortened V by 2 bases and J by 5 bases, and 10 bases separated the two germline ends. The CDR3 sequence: CASSQTRADNEQFF. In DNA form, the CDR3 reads TGCGCCAGCAGCCAAACTAGGGCGGACAATGAGCAGTTCTTC.

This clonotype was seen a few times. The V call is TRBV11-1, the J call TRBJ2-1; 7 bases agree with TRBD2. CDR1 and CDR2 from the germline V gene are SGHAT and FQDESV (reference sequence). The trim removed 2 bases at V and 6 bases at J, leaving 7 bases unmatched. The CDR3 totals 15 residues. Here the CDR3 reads CASSLNGGRCNEQFF. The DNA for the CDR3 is TGTGCCAGCAGCTTAAACGGCGGGAGATGCAATGAGCAGTTCTTC.

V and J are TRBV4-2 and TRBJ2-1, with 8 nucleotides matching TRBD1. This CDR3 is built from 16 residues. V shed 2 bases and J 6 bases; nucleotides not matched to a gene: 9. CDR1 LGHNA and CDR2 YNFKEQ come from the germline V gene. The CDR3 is CASSQPDRGHSNEQFF. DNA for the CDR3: TGTGCCAGCAGCCAACCCGACAGGGGTCATAGCAATGAGCAGTTCTTC.

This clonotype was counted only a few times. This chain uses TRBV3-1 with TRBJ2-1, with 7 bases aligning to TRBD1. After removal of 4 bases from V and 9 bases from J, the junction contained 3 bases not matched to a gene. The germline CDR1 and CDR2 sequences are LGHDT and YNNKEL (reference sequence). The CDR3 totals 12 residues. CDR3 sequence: CASSPTGSEQFF. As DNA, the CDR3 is TGTGCCAGCAGCCCGACAGGGAGTGAGCAGTTCTTC.

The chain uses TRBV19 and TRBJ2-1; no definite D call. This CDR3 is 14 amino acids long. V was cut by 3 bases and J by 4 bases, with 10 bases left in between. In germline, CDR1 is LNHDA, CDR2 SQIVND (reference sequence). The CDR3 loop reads CASSMDGSYNEQFF. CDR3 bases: TGTGCCAGTAGTATGGACGGTTCTTACAATGAGCAGTTCTTC.

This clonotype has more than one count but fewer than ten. The DNA of the CDR3 is TGTGCCAGCAGTACTGGGACAGGGACAGATACGCAGTATTTT. It translates to CASSTGTGTDTQYF. The rearrangement joins TRBV12-3 or TRBV12-4 to TRBJ2-3, with 9 bases matching TRBD1. This CDR3 has 14 amino acids. V lost 5 bases to trimming and J lost 3 bases; unmatched junction nucleotides: 3.

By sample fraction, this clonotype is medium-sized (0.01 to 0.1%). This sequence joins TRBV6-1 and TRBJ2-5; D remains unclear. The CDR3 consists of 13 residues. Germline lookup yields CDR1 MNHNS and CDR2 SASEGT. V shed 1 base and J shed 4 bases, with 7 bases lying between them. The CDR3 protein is CASSEGSLETQYF. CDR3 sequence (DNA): TGTGCCAGCAGTGAAGGCAGCTTAGAGACCCAGTACTTC.

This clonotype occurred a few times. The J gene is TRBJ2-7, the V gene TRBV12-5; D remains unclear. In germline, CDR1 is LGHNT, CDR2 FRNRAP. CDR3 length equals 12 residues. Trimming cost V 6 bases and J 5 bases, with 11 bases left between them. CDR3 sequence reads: CASGRVLDEQYF. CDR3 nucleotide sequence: TGTGCTAGTGGAAGGGTGTTGGACGAGCAGTACTTC.

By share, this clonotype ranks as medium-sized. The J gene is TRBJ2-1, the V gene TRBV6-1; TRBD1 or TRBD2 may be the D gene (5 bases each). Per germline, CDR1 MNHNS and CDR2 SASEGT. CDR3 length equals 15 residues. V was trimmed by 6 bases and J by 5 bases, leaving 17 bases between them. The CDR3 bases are TGTGCCAGCAGCCCCCGCAGGGAGTTCCACAATGAGCAGTTCTTC. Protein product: CASSPRREFHNEQFF.

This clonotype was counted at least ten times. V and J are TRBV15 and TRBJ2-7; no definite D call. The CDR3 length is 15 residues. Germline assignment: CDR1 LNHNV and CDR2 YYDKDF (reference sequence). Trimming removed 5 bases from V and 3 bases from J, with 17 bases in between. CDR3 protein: CATSPSGLRDYEQYF. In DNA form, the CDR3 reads TGTGCCACCAGCCCCTCCGGCTTAAGGGACTACGAGCAGTACTTC.

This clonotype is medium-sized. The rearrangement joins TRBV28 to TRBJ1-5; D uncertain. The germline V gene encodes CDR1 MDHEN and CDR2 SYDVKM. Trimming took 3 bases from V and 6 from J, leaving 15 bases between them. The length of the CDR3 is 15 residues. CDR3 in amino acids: CASSLGRARFQPQHF. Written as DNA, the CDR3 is TGTGCCAGCAGTTTGGGCCGCGCGAGGTTTCAGCCCCAGCATTTT.

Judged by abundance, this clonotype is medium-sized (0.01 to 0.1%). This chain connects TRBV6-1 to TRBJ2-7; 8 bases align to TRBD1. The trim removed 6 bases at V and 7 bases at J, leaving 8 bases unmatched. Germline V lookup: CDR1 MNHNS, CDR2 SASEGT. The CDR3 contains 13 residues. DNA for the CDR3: TGTGCCAGCAGCGGACAGGGTCACTGGGAGCAGTACTTC. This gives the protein CASSGQGHWEQYF.

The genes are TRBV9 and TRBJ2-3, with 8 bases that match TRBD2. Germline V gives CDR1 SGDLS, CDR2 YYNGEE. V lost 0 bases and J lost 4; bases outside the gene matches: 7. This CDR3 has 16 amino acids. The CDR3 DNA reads TGTGCCAGCAGCGTAGCTACAGCGGGAGTCCCAGATACGCAGTATTTT. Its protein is CASSVATAGVPDTQYF.

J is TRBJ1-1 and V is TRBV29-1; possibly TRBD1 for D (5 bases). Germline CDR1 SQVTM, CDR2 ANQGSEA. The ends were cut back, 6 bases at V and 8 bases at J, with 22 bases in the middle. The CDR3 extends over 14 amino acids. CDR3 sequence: CSVVVPGGVGEAFF. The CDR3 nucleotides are TGCAGCGTAGTTGTCCCGGGGGGGGTTGGCGAAGCTTTCTTT.

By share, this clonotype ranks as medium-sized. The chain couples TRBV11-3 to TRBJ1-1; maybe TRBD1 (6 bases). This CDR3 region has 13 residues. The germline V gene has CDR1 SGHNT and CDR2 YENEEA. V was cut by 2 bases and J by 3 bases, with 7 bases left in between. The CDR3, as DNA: TGTGCCAGCAGCTTACGGGGGCACACTGAAGCTTTCTTT. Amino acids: CASSLRGHTEAFF.

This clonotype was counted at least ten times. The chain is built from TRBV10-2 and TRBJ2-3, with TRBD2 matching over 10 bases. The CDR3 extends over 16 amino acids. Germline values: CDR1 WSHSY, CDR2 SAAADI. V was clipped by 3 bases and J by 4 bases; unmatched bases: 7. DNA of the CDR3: TGCGCCAGCAGTGAAGGCCTAGCGGGAGAATCAGATACGCAGTATTTT. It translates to CASSEGLAGESDTQYF.

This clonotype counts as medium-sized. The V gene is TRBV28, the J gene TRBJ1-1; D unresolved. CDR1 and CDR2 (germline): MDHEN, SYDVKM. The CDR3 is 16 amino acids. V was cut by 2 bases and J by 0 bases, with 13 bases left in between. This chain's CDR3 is CASSLPSNSMNTEAFF. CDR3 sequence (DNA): TGTGCCAGCAGTTTACCCTCCAACAGTATGAACACTGAAGCTTTCTTT.

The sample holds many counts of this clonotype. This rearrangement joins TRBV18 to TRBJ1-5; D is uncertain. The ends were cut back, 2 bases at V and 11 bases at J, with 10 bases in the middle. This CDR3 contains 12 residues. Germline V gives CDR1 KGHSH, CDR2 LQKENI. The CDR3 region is CASSPGDVTQHF. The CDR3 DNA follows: TGTGCCAGCTCACCAGGTGACGTGACCCAGCATTTT.

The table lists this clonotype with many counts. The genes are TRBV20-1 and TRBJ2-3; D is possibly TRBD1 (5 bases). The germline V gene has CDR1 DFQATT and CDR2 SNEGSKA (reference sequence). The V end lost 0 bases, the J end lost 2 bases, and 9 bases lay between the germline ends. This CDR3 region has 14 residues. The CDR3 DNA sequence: TGCAGTGCTAGAGAGGGGCCCACCACAGATACGCAGTATTTT. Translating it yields CSAREGPTTDTQYF.

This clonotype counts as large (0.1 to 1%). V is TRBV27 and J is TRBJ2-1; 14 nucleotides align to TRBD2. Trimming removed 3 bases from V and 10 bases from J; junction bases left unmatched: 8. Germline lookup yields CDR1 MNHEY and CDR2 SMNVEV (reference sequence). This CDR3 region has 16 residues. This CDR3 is CASSLLGTSGRLEQFF. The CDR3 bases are TGTGCCAGCAGTTTGCTAGGGACTAGCGGGAGATTAGAGCAGTTCTTC.

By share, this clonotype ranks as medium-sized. CDR3 bases: TGTGCCAGCAGCCACCTAAGTGAAAAACTGTTTTTT. Translating gives CASSHLSEKLFF. The V call is TRBV4-2, the J call TRBJ1-4; no clear D. In germline, CDR1 is LGHNA, CDR2 YNFKEQ. This CDR3 spans 12 amino acids. Deletions cut 3 bases from V and 7 bases from J, with 6 bases between.

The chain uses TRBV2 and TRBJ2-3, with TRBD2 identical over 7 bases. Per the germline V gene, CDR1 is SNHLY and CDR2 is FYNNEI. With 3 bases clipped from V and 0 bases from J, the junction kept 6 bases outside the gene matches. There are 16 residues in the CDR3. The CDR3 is CASSESWGGSTDTQYF. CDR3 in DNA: TGTGCCAGCAGTGAGTCATGGGGGGGAAGCACAGATACGCAGTATTTT.

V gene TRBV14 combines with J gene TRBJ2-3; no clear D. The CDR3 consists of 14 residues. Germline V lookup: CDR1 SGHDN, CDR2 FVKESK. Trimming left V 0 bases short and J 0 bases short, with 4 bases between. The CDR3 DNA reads TGTGCCAGCAGCCAAGATCAAAGCACAGATACGCAGTATTTT. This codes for CASSQDQSTDTQYF. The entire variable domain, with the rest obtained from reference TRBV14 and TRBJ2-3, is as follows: EAGVTQFPSHSVIEKGQTVTLRCDPISGHDNLYWYRRVMGKEIKFLLHFVKESKQDESGMPNNRFLAERTGGTYSTLKVQPAELEDSGVYFCASSQDQSTDTQYFGPGTRLTVL.

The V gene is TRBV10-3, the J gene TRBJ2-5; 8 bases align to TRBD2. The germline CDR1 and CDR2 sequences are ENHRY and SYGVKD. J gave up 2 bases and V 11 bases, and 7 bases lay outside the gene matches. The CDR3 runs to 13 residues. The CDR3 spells CAVRLAPQETQYF. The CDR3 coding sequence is TGTGCCGTCCGACTAGCGCCTCAAGAGACCCAGTACTTC.

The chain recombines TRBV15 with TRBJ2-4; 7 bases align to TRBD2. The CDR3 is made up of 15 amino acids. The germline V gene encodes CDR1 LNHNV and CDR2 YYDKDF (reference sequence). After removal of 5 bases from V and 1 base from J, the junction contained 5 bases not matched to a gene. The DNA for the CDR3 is TGTGCCACCAGCGGGGGGGAACGGGCCAAAAACATTCAGTACTTC. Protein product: CATSGGERAKNIQYF.

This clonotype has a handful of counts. The CDR3: CASSGLADTDTQYF. The CDR3 DNA is TGTGCCAGCAGTGGCCTAGCGGATACAGATACGCAGTATTTT. V gene TRBV2 combines with J gene TRBJ2-3; 7 bases match TRBD2. This CDR3 is 14 amino acids long. Germline V gene sequence: CDR1 SNHLY, CDR2 FYNNEI. Trimming cost V 4 bases and J 3 bases; bases outside gene matches: 4.

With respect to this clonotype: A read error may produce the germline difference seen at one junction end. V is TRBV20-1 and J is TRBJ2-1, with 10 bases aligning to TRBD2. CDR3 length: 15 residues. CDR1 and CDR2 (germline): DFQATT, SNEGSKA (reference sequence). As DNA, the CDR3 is TGCAGTGCTCCTCCCAGCGGGAGGGCCGTAAATGAGCGGTCCTTC. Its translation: CSAPPSGRAVNERSF.

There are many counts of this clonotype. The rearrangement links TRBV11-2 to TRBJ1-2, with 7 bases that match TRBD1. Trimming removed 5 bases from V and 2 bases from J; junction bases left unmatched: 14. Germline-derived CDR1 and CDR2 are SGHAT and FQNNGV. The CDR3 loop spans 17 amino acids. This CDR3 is CASSPFPSTGPNYGYTF. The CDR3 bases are TGTGCCAGCAGCCCCTTTCCCTCGACAGGGCCCAACTATGGCTACACCTTC.

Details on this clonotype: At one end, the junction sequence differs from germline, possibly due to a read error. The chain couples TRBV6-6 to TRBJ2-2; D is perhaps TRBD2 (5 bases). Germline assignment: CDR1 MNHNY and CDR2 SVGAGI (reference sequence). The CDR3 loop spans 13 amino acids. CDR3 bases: TGTGCCAGCAGTTACTCTCAGGTCGGGGAGATGTTTTTT. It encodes CASSYSQVGEMFF.

The CDR3 spells CASILAGEYTDTQYF. CDR3 in DNA: TGTGCCAGCATACTAGCGGGGGAATACACAGATACGCAGTATTTT. The chain has TRBV2 and TRBJ2-3; 11 nucleotides align to TRBD2. This CDR3 contains 15 residues. The trim removed 7 bases at V and 2 bases at J, leaving 5 bases unmatched. Germline lookup yields CDR1 SNHLY and CDR2 FYNNEI.